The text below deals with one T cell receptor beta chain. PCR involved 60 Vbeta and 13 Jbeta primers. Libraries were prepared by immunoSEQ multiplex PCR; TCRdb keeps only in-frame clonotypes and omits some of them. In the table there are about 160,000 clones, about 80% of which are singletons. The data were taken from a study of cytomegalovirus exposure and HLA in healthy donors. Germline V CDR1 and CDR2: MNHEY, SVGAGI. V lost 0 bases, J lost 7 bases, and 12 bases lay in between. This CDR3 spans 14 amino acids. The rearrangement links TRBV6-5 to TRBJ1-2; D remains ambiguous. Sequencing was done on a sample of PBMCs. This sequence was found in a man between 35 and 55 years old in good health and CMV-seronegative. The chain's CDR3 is CASSYSRGSGGYTF. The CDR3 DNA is TGTGCCAGCAGTTACTCCCGTGGCTCTGGTGGCTACACCTTC.